This record looks at one T cell receptor (beta chain) sequence and its context. V shed 4 bases, J shed 2 bases, and the junction held 5 bases outside the gene matches. Germline CDR1 reads SGDLS; CDR2 reads YYNGEE. The CDR3 totals 16 residues. The data were obtained in a study of identifying expanded T cells in peripheral blood. Profiled with immunoSEQ multiplex PCR; TCRdb holds only in-frame clones, not every one. The data hold some 65,000 clones, with about four fifths observed a single time. The rearrangement joins TRBV9 to TRBJ2-3; 12 positions agree with TRBD2. Specimen: blood. This TCR came from a person aged 18 to 70 in good health. CDR3 coding DNA: TGTGCCAGCAGCTTGCTAGCGGGGGGGCTCACAGATACGCAGTATTTT. This gives the protein CASSLLAGGLTDTQYF.